Sequencing of this T cell receptor (beta chain) was carried out in a study of T cell responses to AZD1222 COVID-19 vaccine. The table came from immunoSEQ multiplex PCR; TCRdb's copy has only in-frame clones and leaves some out. The data contain 110,000 to 150,000 clones, about 86% of them singletons. Notes on the study in general: Spike-wide coverage was observed for vaccine-associated CD4 TCRs, with dominant responses at 160-218 and 743-854. At baseline, just five to seven AZD1222 recipients tested seropositive.

About this clone itself: Its antigen is not identified.

The ends were cut back, 4 bases at V and 4 bases at J, with 19 bases in the middle. Germline assignment: CDR1 MDHEN and CDR2 SYDVKM. The CDR3 is 16 residues long. The clonotype originates from an adult in good health. The sample in question was peripheral blood, obtained on day 0 of AZD1222 vaccination. The chain couples TRBV28 to TRBJ1-1; D ambiguous. The CDR3 DNA reads TGTGCCAGCAGTTCCCCCGGGTTTGGGATGGGCACTGAAGCTTTCTTT. This sequence encodes CASSSPGFGMGTEAFF.